This entry describes one TCR beta chain. V was pared by 4 bases and J by 2 bases, with 2 bases of the junction left unmatched. The CDR3 runs 14 residues. The V gene's germline CDR1 is MNHEY and CDR2 SVGAGI. The data are from a study of blood T cell repertoires in COVID-19. Study details: Some COVID-19 samples were acute and others convalescent; all came from the United States, Italy and Spain.

As handled by the study authors: Reference gene primer amplification gave nucleated cell count estimates. The data were produced by immunoSEQ multiplex PCR, yet TCRdb's version contains in-frame clones alone and is incomplete. The V and J calls and the clone size are those of that table, but D and trimming were determined from the DNA. The sample shows 140,000 to 150,000 clones, over 80% of them seen only once. Sample: peripheral blood. The source of this sequence is a woman aged 45-65 years with acute or convalescent COVID-19. V and J are TRBV6-5 and TRBJ2-7, with 10 bases identical to TRBD2. The CDR3 nucleotides are TGTGCCAGCAGTTTAGCGGGGGGAGCCTACGAGCAGTACTTC. Translating gives CASSLAGGAYEQYF.